This entry is about one T cell receptor beta chain. This table comes from immunoSEQ multiplex PCR, and its TCRdb copy is limited to in-frame clones, with some not included. This sample has 70,000 to 95,000 clones, with 91% found just once. Trimming took off 4 bases at V and 5 bases at J, with 7 bases between the two ends. CDR1 and CDR2 (germline): SGDLS, YYNGEE. The CDR3 extends over 12 amino acids. The record originates from a study of T cell responses to AZD1222 COVID-19 vaccine. V and J are TRBV9 and TRBJ2-1; D is possibly TRBD2 (5 bases). The specimen was peripheral blood, collected 28 days after the second AZD1222 dose. The receptor's source is an adult who received the AZD1222 COVID-19 vaccine. The CDR3 sequence is CASSYSDNEQFF. The CDR3 bases are TGTGCCAGCAGCTATAGCGACAATGAGCAGTTCTTC.